These T cell receptor beta chains were read from a single sample in a study of blood T cell repertoires in COVID-19. Generated by immunoSEQ multiplex PCR, the TCRdb table keeps only in-frame clones and is missing some. The repertoire holds 70,000 to 85,000 clones, with more than 75% as singletons. The sequenced material came from peripheral blood. The source is a human donor in a cohort sampled during active COVID-19. The CDR3 runs from the conserved cysteine through the conserved F or W. D genes are given only for firm matches. Size is stated for part of the rows, as once, few or many counts, or as a class when the clone is expanded.

j_gene	d_gene	abundance	v_gene	CDR3aa	CDR3nt
TRBJ1-4	TRBD1	.	TRBV9	CASSLRTGVGEKLFF	TGTGCCAGCAGCTTAAGGACAGGGGTTGGAGAAAAACTGTTTTTT
TRBJ2-7	TRBD1	few	TRBV5-1	CASSTQQGARYEQYF	TGCGCCAGCAGCACTCAACAGGGGGCGCGCTACGAGCAGTACTTC
TRBJ1-1	TRBD1	many	TRBV19	CASSRTQGARTEAFF	TGTGCCAGTAGTAGAACACAGGGGGCAAGGACTGAAGCTTTCTTT
TRBJ2-5	.	.	TRBV28	CASSPIIGTLSLTTLAQETQYF	TGTGCCAGCAGTCCCATTATCGGGACTCTTAGCCTCACTACGTTAGCCCAAGAGACCCAGTACTTC
TRBJ2-7	TRBD1	.	TRBV28	CASSSPGTGGYEQYF	TGTGCCAGCAGTTCTCCCGGGACAGGGGGGTACGAGCAGTACTTC
TRBJ2-1	TRBD1	.	TRBV7-9	CASSLGQGADEQFF	TGTGCCAGCAGCTTAGGGCAGGGGGCCGATGAGCAGTTCTTC
TRBJ2-1	.	.	TRBV4-2	CASSQGGSTNEQFF	TGTGCCAGCAGCCAAGGTGGGAGCACCAATGAGCAGTTCTTC
TRBJ2-1	.	.	TRBV24-1	CATSDQTGSYNEQFF	TGTGCCACCAGTGATCAGACTGGCTCCTACAATGAGCAGTTCTTC
TRBJ2-1	TRBD1	.	TRBV5-1	CASSLGTGEYNEQFF	TGCGCCAGCAGCTTAGGGACAGGGGAGTATAATGAGCAGTTCTTC
TRBJ1-2	TRBD1	once	TRBV6-5	CASSYLQGAGYTF	TGTGCCAGCAGTTACCTGCAGGGGGCTGGCTACACCTTC
TRBJ1-3	TRBD1	few	TRBV29-1	CSVQPGQGLISGNTIYF	TGCAGCGTACAACCGGGACAGGGGCTAATCTCTGGAAACACCATATATTTT
TRBJ2-2	TRBD1	.	TRBV16	CASSQLTGGASGELFF	TGTGCCAGCAGCCAACTGACAGGGGGCGCGTCCGGGGAGCTGTTTTTT
TRBJ2-7	TRBD1	.	TRBV19	CASSLGQGYEQYF	TGTGCCAGTAGTTTGGGACAGGGGTACGAGCAGTACTTC
TRBJ1-1	.	.	TRBV30	CAWRRGNTEAFF	TGTGCCTGGAGACGGGGGAACACTGAAGCTTTCTTT
TRBJ2-5	TRBD1	.	TRBV27	CASIWSTGETQYF	TGTGCCAGCATTTGGTCGACAGGGGAGACCCAGTACTTC
TRBJ2-7	TRBD2	.	TRBV5-5	CASSDQTSGTYEQYF	TGTGCCAGCAGCGACCAGACTAGCGGGACTTACGAGCAGTACTTC
TRBJ2-7	TRBD1	.	TRBV7-2	CASSARQGAHEQYF	TGTGCCAGCAGCGCAAGACAGGGGGCCCACGAGCAGTACTTC
TRBJ1-2	.	.	TRBV28	CASGGTTVYGYTF	TGTGCCTCCGGAGGCACTACTGTCTATGGCTACACCTTC
TRBJ2-2	TRBD2	.	TRBV7-6	CASSQGLAANTGELFF	TGTGCCAGCAGCCAGGGACTAGCGGCTAACACCGGGGAGCTGTTTTTT
TRBJ2-2	.	.	TRBV5-1	CASSLRQVNTGELFF	TGCGCCAGCAGCTTGAGGCAGGTGAACACCGGGGAGCTGTTTTTT
TRBJ2-5	TRBD2	.	TRBV5-1	CASTHGTSGRQETQYF	TGCGCCAGCACCCATGGGACTAGCGGACGTCAAGAGACCCAGTACTTC
TRBJ2-7	.	.	TRBV11-2	CASSSYGGGLVIHEQYF	TGTGCCAGCAGCTCGTACGGAGGGGGCCTTGTTATCCACGAGCAGTACTTC
TRBJ2-5	.	.	TRBV6-6	CASSYRSGRETQYF	TGTGCCAGCAGTTACCGTTCGGGAAGGGAGACCCAGTACTTC
TRBJ1-5	.	.	TRBV4-1	CASSQDRTRGQPQHF	TGCGCCAGCAGCCAAGATAGGACTCGAGGTCAGCCCCAGCATTTT
TRBJ1-5	.	.	TRBV3-1/TRBV3-2	CASSQDVTPGQPQHF	TGTGCCAGCAGCCAAGATGTGACTCCGGGACAGCCCCAGCATTTT
TRBJ1-2	TRBD1	.	TRBV7-2	CASSSTGGYGYTF	TGTGCCAGCAGCTCGACAGGGGGCTATGGCTACACCTTC
TRBJ2-3	TRBD2	.	TRBV5-1	CASFMGGSTDTQYF	TGCGCCAGCTTCATGGGGGGGAGCACAGATACGCAGTATTTT
TRBJ1-1	.	.	TRBV2	CASSESTMNTEAFF	TGTGCCAGCAGTGAATCGACAATGAACACTGAAGCTTTCTTT
TRBJ1-1	.	.	TRBV2	CASSEGPRVKVNTEAFF	TGTGCCAGCAGTGAAGGTCCCAGGGTTAAAGTGAACACTGAAGCTTTCTTT
TRBJ2-2	TRBD2	.	TRBV6-2/TRBV6-3	CASSYGRLAGFSTGELFF	TGTGCCAGCAGTTACGGGCGGCTAGCGGGATTCAGCACCGGGGAGCTGTTTTTT
TRBJ2-1	.	.	TRBV19	CASSIGAAYNEQFF	TGTGCCAGTAGTATAGGGGCAGCTTACAATGAGCAGTTCTTC
TRBJ2-3	TRBD2	.	TRBV28	CASSPFGTSGNTDTQYF	TGTGCCAGCAGCCCATTCGGGACTAGCGGCAACACAGATACGCAGTATTTT
TRBJ1-2	.	.	TRBV7-8	CASSLASRGWGYTF	TGTGCCAGCAGCTTAGCCTCCAGGGGCTGGGGCTACACCTTC